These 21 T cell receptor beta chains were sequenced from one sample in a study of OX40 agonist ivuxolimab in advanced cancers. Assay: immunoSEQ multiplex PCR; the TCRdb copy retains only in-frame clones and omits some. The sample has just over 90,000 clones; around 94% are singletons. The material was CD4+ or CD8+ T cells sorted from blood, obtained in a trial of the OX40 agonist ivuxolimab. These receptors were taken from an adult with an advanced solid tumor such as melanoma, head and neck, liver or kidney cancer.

As DNA, the CDR3 is TGTGCCAGCAGCTTAGTCCCCGCCCCAACTAATGAAAAACTGTTTTTT. Residues: CASSLVPAPTNEKLFF. This rearrangement joins TRBV7-2 to TRBJ1-4, with D unresolved. V was pared by 1 base and J by 0 bases, with 9 bases between. The CDR3 spans 16 residues. CDR1 SGHTA and CDR2 FQGNSA come from the germline V gene.

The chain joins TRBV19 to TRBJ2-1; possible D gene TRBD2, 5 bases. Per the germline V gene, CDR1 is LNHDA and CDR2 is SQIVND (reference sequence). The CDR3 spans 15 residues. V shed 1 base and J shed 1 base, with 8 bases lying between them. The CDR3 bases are TGTGCCAGTAGTATAGGGGTAGCGTCCTACAATGAGCAGTTCTTC. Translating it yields CASSIGVASYNEQFF. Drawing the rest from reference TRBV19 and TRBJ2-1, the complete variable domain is DGGITQSPKYLFRKEGQNVTLSCEQNLNHDAMYWYRQDPGQGLRLIYYSQIVNDFQKGDIAEGYSVSREKKESFPLTVTSAQKNPTAFYLCASSIGVASYNEQFFGPGTRLTVL.

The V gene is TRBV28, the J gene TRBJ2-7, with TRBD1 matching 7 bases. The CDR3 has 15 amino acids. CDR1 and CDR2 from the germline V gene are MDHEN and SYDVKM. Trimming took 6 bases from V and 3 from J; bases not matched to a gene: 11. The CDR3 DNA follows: TGTGCCAGCAGCCTCACCGGGACAGCCTACTACGAGCAGTACTTC. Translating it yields CASSLTGTAYYEQYF.

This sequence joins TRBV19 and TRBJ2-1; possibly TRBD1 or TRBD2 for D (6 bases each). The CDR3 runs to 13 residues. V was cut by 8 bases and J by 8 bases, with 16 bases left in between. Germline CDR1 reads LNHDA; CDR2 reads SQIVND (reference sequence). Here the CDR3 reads CASSSGGGDEQFF. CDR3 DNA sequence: TGTGCCAGTTCCTCCGGAGGGGGAGATGAGCAGTTCTTC.

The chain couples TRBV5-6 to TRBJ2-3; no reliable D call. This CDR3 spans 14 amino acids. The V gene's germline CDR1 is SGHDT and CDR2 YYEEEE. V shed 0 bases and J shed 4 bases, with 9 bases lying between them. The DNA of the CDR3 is TGTGCCAGCAGCTTGGGTCTAGGTTCAGATACGCAGTATTTT. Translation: CASSLGLGSDTQYF. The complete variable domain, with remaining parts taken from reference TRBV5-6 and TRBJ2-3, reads DAGVTQSPTHLIKTRGQQVTLRCSPKSGHDTVSWYQQALGQGPQFIFQYYEEEERQRGNFPDRFSGHQFPNYSSELNVNALLLGDSALYLCASSLGLGSDTQYFGPGTRLTVL.

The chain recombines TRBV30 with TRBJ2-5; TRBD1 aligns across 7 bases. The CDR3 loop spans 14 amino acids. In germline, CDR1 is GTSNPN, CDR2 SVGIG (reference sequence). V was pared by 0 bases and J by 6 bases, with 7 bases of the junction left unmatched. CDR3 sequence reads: CAWSVEAGGKTQYF. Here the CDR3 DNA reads TGTGCCTGGAGTGTAGAGGCAGGGGGAAAGACCCAGTACTTC.

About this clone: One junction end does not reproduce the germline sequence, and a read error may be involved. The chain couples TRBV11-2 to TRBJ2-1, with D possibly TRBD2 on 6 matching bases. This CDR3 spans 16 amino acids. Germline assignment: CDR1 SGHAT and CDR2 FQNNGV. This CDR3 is CASSLEMTSSYNEQFF. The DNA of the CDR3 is TGTGCCAGCAGCCTAGAGATGACTAGCTCCTACAATGAGCAGTTCTTC.

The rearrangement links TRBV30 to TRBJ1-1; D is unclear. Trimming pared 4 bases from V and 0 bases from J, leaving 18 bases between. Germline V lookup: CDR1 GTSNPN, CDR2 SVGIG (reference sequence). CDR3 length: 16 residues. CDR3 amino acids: CAWKPPIRSLNTEAFF. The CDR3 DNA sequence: TGTGCCTGGAAACCTCCAATCCGAAGCCTGAACACTGAAGCTTTCTTT.

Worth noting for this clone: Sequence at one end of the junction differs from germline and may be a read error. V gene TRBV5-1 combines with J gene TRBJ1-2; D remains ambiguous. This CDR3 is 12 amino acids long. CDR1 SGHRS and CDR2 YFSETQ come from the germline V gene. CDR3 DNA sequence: TGCGCCAGCAGTTTGGAAAACTATGGCTACACCTTC. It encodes CASSLENYGYTF.

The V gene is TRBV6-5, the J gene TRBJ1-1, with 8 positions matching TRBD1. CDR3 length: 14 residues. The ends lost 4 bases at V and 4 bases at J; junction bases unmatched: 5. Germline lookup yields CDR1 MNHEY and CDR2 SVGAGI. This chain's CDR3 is CASSLTGVGTEAFF. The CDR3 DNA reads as TGTGCCAGCAGTTTGACAGGGGTAGGCACTGAAGCTTTCTTT.

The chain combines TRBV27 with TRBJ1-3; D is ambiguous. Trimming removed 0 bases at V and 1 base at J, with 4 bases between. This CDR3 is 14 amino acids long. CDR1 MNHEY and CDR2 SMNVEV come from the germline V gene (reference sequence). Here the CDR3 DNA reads TGTGCCAGCAGTTTATCGAGATCTGGAAACACCATATATTTT. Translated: CASSLSRSGNTIYF.

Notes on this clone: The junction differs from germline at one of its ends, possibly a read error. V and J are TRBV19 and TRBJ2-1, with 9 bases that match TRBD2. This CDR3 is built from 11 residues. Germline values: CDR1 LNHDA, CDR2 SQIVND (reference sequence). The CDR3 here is CASSIGTSWVF. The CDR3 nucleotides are TGTGCCAGTAGTATTGGGACTAGCTGGGTCTTC.

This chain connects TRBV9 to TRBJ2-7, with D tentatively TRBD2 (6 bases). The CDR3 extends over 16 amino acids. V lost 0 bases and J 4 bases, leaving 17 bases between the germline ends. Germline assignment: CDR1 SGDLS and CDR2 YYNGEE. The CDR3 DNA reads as TGTGCCAGCAGCGTAGATCTCCGGGCGGCGGGGTACGAGCAGTACTTC. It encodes CASSVDLRAAGYEQYF.

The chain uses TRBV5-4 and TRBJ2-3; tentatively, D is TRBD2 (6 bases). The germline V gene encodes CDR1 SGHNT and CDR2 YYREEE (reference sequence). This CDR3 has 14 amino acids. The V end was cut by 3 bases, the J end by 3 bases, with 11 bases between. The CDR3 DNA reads TGTGCCAGCAGCTCCCGGGGGTGGACAGATACGCAGTATTTT. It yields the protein CASSSRGWTDTQYF.

For the CDR3, the DNA is TGTGCCAGCGGAGTTAGACGGAACACTGAAGCTTTCTTT. Translated, it gives CASGVRRNTEAFF. The chain uses TRBV2 and TRBJ1-1; the D is unclear. Germline assignment: CDR1 SNHLY and CDR2 FYNNEI. This CDR3 has 13 residues. Deletions cut 8 bases from V and 1 base from J, with 11 bases between.

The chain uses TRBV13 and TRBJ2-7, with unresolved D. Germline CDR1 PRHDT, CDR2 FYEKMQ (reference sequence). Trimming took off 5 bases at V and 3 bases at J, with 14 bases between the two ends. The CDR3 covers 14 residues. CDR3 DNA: TGTGCCAGCAGCCTATCTGAGAGTATCTACGAGCAGTACTTC. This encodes CASSLSESIYEQYF.

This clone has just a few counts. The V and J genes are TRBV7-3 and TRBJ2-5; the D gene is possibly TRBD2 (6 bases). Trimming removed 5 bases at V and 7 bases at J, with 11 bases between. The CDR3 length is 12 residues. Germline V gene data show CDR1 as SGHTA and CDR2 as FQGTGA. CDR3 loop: CASSPGGGTQYF. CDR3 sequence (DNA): TGTGCCAGCAGCCCCGGGGGAGGGACCCAGTACTTC.

The CDR3 region has the DNA TGCGCCAGCAGCTTCGGCAGAAGCACAGATACGCAGTATTTT. The encoded protein is CASSFGRSTDTQYF. The V and J genes are TRBV5-1 and TRBJ2-3; D unresolved. The germline gives CDR1 SGHRS, CDR2 YFSETQ. The V end lost 2 bases, the J end lost 0 bases, and 7 bases lay between the germline ends. This CDR3 has 14 amino acids.

This CDR3 is CASSLNWNTEAFF. DNA for the CDR3: TGTGCCAGCAGTTTAAATTGGAACACTGAAGCTTTCTTT. The V gene is TRBV27, the J gene TRBJ1-1; D not resolved. With 2 bases removed from V and 1 base from J, the gap between germline ends came to 5 bases. CDR1 is MNHEY, CDR2 SMNVEV, per germline (reference sequence). The length of the CDR3 is 13 residues.

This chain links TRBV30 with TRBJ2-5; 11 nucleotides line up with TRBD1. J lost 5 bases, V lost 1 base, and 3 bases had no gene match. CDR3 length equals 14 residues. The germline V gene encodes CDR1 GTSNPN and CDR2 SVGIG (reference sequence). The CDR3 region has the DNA TGTGCCTGGAGTGGGACAGGGGGCGGGGAGACCCAGTACTTC. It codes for CAWSGTGGGETQYF.

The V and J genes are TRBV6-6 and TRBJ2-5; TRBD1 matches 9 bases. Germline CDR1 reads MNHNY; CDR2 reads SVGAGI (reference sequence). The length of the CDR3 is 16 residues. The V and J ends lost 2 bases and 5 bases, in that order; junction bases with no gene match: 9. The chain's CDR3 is CASSYTKRTGAETQYF. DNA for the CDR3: TGTGCCAGCAGTTACACCAAAAGGACAGGGGCGGAGACCCAGTACTTC.